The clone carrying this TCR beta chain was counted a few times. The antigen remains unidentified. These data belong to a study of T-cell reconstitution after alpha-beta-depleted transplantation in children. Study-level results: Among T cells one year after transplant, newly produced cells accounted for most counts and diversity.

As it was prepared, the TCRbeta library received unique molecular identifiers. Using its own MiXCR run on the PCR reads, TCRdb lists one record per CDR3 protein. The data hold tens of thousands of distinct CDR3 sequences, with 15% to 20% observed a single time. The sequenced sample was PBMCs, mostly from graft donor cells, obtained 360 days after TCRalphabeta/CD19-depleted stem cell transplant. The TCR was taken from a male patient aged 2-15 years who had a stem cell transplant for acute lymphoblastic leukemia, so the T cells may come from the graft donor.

The CDR3 is CAWIRGSSYNEQFF. CDR3 sequence (DNA): TGTGCCTGGATTCGGGGGAGCTCCTACAATGAGCAGTTCTTC. V is TRBV30 and J is TRBJ2-1, with D maybe TRBD2 (6 bases). The V end lost 4 bases, the J end lost 0 bases, and 10 bases lay between the germline ends. This CDR3 comprises 14 residues. Germline CDR1 reads GTSNPN; CDR2 reads SVGIG (reference sequence).